These 6 T cell receptor beta chains share one sample of origin, sequenced in a study of T-cell memory formation after mild COVID-19. TCRdb used MiXCR to reprocess the 5' RACE reads, holding one entry per CDR3 protein. This table has approximately 260,000 distinct CDR3 sequences, about a sixth appearing once. The sample consisted of PBMCs or a T cell subset sorted from them (not recorded which). The receptor set was obtained from a man aged 18 to 30 who had mild COVID-19 (a few samples of this study predate the infection). Cell type and time point are not known.

This sequence joins TRBV20-1 and TRBJ2-1, with 11 bases that match TRBD2. V gave up 3 bases and J gave up 4 bases; unmatched junction bases: 8. Germline CDR1 and CDR2: DFQATT and SNEGSKA (reference sequence). The length of the CDR3 is 16 residues. CDR3 DNA sequence: TGCAGTGCTAGGAGGCTGACTAGCGGGGATTACAATGAGCAGTTCTTC. Translation gives CSARRLTSGDYNEQFF.

The chain joins TRBV5-1 to TRBJ2-3, with D unclear. Germline V gives CDR1 SGHRS, CDR2 YFSETQ. V lost 2 bases and J 2 bases, leaving 9 bases between the germline ends. The CDR3 contains 14 residues. CDR3 protein: CASSLQYYTDTQYF. DNA for the CDR3: TGCGCCAGCAGCTTACAGTATTACACAGATACGCAGTATTTT. Looking up the rest from reference TRBV5-1 and TRBJ2-3 gives the full variable domain: KAGVTQTPRYLIKTRGQQVTLSCSPISGHRSVSWYQQTPGQGLQFLFEYFSETQRNKGNFPGRFSGRQFSNSRSEMNVSTLELGDSALYLCASSLQYYTDTQYFGPGTRLTVL.

In this sample, this clonotype turned up many times. The rearrangement joins TRBV20-1 to TRBJ2-1; unclear D gene. CDR3 length: 16 amino acids. Per germline, CDR1 DFQATT and CDR2 SNEGSKA (reference sequence). The V end lost 1 base, the J end lost 3 bases, and 16 bases lay between the germline ends. CDR3 protein: CSARGHGQSYYNEQFF. The CDR3 DNA reads as TGCAGTGCTAGAGGCCACGGCCAGTCATACTACAATGAGCAGTTCTTC.

The rearrangement joins TRBV12-3 or TRBV12-4 to TRBJ2-6; TRBD1 aligns across 8 bases. This CDR3 has 16 amino acids. V trimming: 1 base; J trimming: 4 bases; junction bases outside the gene matches: 3. CDR3 DNA: TGTGCCAGCAGTTTAGAGGACAGGGTGGGGGCCAACGTCCTGACTTTC. Its translation: CASSLEDRVGANVLTF.

This clonotype was detected only a few times. The V and J genes are TRBV5-8 and TRBJ2-7; 8 bases fit TRBD2. The CDR3 is made up of 15 amino acids. The V gene end was trimmed by 2 bases and the J gene end by 3 bases; junction bases not matched to a gene: 7. Germline V lookup: CDR1 SGHTS, CDR2 YDEGEE. The CDR3 loop is CASSFTGGVVYEQYV. The CDR3 bases are TGTGCCAGCAGCTTTACGGGAGGGGTCGTCTACGAGCAGTACGTC.

This clonotype was seen only a few times. The V and J genes are TRBV5-1 and TRBJ1-1; the D is unclear. This CDR3 contains 15 residues. Germline CDR1 SGHRS, CDR2 YFSETQ. Trimming took 3 bases from V and 4 from J, leaving 16 bases between them. This chain's CDR3 is CASSSSDGGSTEAFF. CDR3 nucleotides: TGCGCCAGCAGCTCGTCAGACGGCGGGTCCACTGAAGCTTTCTTT.